This T cell receptor beta chain derives from a study of T-cell memory formation after mild COVID-19. Study-wide results and limits: Cross-reactive memory apparently joined, as some responding clones appeared in pre-infection memory. Clones that contracted clustered mainly in CM and EM if CD4+ and in EMRA if CD8+. Clones contracting day 15 to 85 were balanced CD4/CD8; later expanders leaned CD4+.

Germline CDR1 and CDR2: LGHDT and YNNKEL (reference sequence). Germline trimming cut 1 base from V and 4 bases from J; bases unmatched to any gene: 7. The CDR3 is made up of 16 amino acids. With regard to this clonotype: The antigen remains unidentified.

TCRdb ran MiXCR on the 5' RACE reads and lists one entry per CDR3 protein. The sample gives about 150,000 distinct CDR3 sequences, approximately 25% of which show up once; roughly a quarter is in the top ten. The sample comprised PBMCs or a T cell subset sorted from them (not recorded which). The sequence was obtained from an adult woman who had mild COVID-19 (a few samples of this study predate the infection). Cell type and time point are not known. This sequence joins TRBV3-1 and TRBJ2-7; TRBD2 matches 10 bases. The CDR3 spells CASSQGASGSTYEQYF. The CDR3, as DNA: TGTGCCAGCAGCCAAGGGGCTAGCGGGAGTACGTACGAGCAGTACTTC.